The 4 T cell receptor beta chains below were found in one sample sequenced in a study of blood T cells in healthy people across ages. Through a sample-barcoded 5' primer and a J-beta primer mix, a second PCR was run for 7 to 11 cycles. Each CDR3 protein is one row after TCRdb ran MiXCR on the 5' RACE reads. In the table there are 700,000 to 950,000 distinct CDR3 sequences, 58% of which are singletons. The sequenced sample consisted of blood. All receptors come from a man in his thirties or forties in good health.

CDR3 region: CASKVAGETQYF. CDR3 DNA sequence: TGTGCCAGCAAAGTAGCGGGGGAGACCCAGTACTTC. This chain uses TRBV13 with TRBJ2-5; TRBD2 agrees at 8 bases. The CDR3 has 12 residues. Germline assignment: CDR1 PRHDT and CDR2 FYEKMQ (reference sequence). The V segment lost 7 bases and the J segment 5 bases; nucleotides outside the gene matches: 3.

This chain joins TRBV5-1 and TRBJ2-3, with 8 bases that match TRBD1. V was clipped by 1 base and J by 0 bases; unmatched bases: 1. CDR1 and CDR2 (germline): SGHRS, YFSETQ. CDR3 length equals 15 residues. The CDR3 region has the DNA TGCGCCAGCAGCTTGTGGACAGGGAGCACAGATACGCAGTATTTT. This codes for CASSLWTGSTDTQYF.

There are a few counts of this clonotype. The V call is TRBV20-1, the J call TRBJ2-7, with 8 bases identical to TRBD2. This CDR3 comprises 13 residues. Germline V gene lookup returns CDR1 DFQATT and CDR2 SNEGSKA (reference sequence). The V gene end was trimmed by 5 bases and the J gene end by 4 bases; junction bases not matched to a gene: 7. The CDR3 DNA reads as TGCAGTGCTGGGACTAGTACTAAGTACGAGCAGTACTTC. Protein product: CSAGTSTKYEQYF.

The chain is built from TRBV21-1 and TRBJ2-5; the D call TRBD1 from the table was never checked on the DNA. The last part of the DNA fits TRBJ2-7 better; the J call may be wrong. TRBV21-1 is shown as a pseudogene. This CDR3 contains 16 residues. CDR3 DNA sequence: TGTGCCAGCAGCAAACTCGTCGACAGGTCTCACAACGAGCAGTACTTC. Protein product: CASSKLVDRSHNEQYF.